Listed below are T cell receptor beta chains from one sample, sequenced in a study of technical replicates of blood from several donors. Some clones are missing from TCRdb's copy, which holds only in-frame ones; the method was immunoSEQ multiplex PCR. The sample lists approximately 59,000 clones; nearly 95% were seen once. Sequenced material: PBMCs. The receptors stem from a human donor in good health. Some clones in this sample may be carry-over from other donors' samples. The CDR3 runs from the conserved cysteine through the conserved F or W. D genes are given only for firm matches. A row's size may be missing; if present it is once, few, many or a size class.

cdr3_length: 18
d_call: -
clone_size: -
v_call: TRBV4-3
cdr3_aa: CASSQDRADSSIGNTIYF

cdr3_length: 15
d_call: TRBD2
clone_size: -
v_call: TRBV4-3
cdr3_aa: CASSQTSGGENEQFF

cdr3_length: 15
d_call: TRBD1
clone_size: -
v_call: TRBV7-6
cdr3_aa: CASSLTGVVNSPLHF

cdr3_length: 15
d_call: -
clone_size: -
v_call: TRBV7-3
cdr3_aa: CASSRGGGTQETQYF

cdr3_length: 14
d_call: TRBD2
clone_size: -
v_call: TRBV5-1
cdr3_aa: CASSWGGLANEQFF

cdr3_length: 13
d_call: TRBD2
clone_size: -
v_call: TRBV6-5
cdr3_aa: CATTGGDTYEQYF

cdr3_length: 13
d_call: -
clone_size: -
v_call: TRBV7-9
cdr3_aa: CASSLAGAGEQFF

cdr3_length: 13
d_call: -
clone_size: -
v_call: TRBV5-1
cdr3_aa: CASSTGSGNTIYF

cdr3_length: 13
d_call: -
clone_size: -
v_call: TRBV29-1
cdr3_aa: CSAPSPDKETQYF

cdr3_length: 14
d_call: -
clone_size: -
v_call: TRBV5-1
cdr3_aa: CASSLSGGYNEQFF

cdr3_length: 16
d_call: -
clone_size: -
v_call: TRBV18
cdr3_aa: CASSLGIGGQYNEQFF

cdr3_length: 13
d_call: TRBD2
clone_size: once
v_call: TRBV29-1
cdr3_aa: CSGTSGVTYEQYF

cdr3_length: 14
d_call: -
clone_size: once
v_call: TRBV18
cdr3_aa: CASSPLVSGETQYF

cdr3_length: 21
d_call: -
clone_size: -
v_call: TRBV12-2
cdr3_aa: CASRPGGPEGRKVSGANVLTF

cdr3_length: 15
d_call: -
clone_size: -
v_call: TRBV19
cdr3_aa: CASSTRGGGDGELFF

cdr3_length: 17
d_call: -
clone_size: -
v_call: TRBV5-8
cdr3_aa: CASSPRHQGLAKNIQYF

cdr3_length: 16
d_call: TRBD1
clone_size: -
v_call: TRBV28
cdr3_aa: CASRLHSGTENSPLHF

cdr3_length: 14
d_call: -
clone_size: -
v_call: TRBV7-8
cdr3_aa: CASSLGSSYNEQFF

cdr3_length: 15
d_call: TRBD1
clone_size: -
v_call: TRBV7-2
cdr3_aa: CASRRDRGLNYGYTF

cdr3_length: 15
d_call: TRBD1
clone_size: -
v_call: TRBV5-6
cdr3_aa: CASSHNPQGAYEQFF

cdr3_length: 11
d_call: -
clone_size: once
v_call: TRBV5-1
cdr3_aa: CATGDDYGYTF

cdr3_length: 16
d_call: TRBD2
clone_size: once
v_call: TRBV7-3
cdr3_aa: CASSLTAGGGTGELFF

cdr3_length: 14
d_call: TRBD1
clone_size: -
v_call: TRBV11-2
cdr3_aa: CASSLQGAKQPQHF

cdr3_length: 14
d_call: -
clone_size: -
v_call: TRBV27
cdr3_aa: CASSRSNVYRTQYF

cdr3_length: 14
d_call: -
clone_size: -
v_call: TRBV11-2
cdr3_aa: CASSSIARYNEQFF

cdr3_length: 14
d_call: TRBD2
clone_size: -
v_call: TRBV7-9
cdr3_aa: CASSPLAGGDQEYF

cdr3_length: 13
d_call: -
clone_size: -
v_call: TRBV11-2
cdr3_aa: CASSLEAVNTIYF

cdr3_length: 16
d_call: TRBD1
clone_size: -
v_call: TRBV4-1
cdr3_aa: CASSQTTGGRPDTQYF

cdr3_length: 11
d_call: TRBD1
clone_size: -
v_call: TRBV19
cdr3_aa: CASSRQGYQYF

cdr3_length: 12
d_call: -
clone_size: -
v_call: TRBV18
cdr3_aa: CASSPPGHEQYF

cdr3_length: 15
d_call: TRBD1
clone_size: -
v_call: TRBV18
cdr3_aa: CASSPSRGLSYEQYF

cdr3_length: 14
d_call: -
clone_size: -
v_call: TRBV28
cdr3_aa: CASSSGAVSYGYTF

cdr3_length: 14
d_call: -
clone_size: -
v_call: TRBV19
cdr3_aa: CASGPDRSATEAFF

cdr3_length: 14
d_call: -
clone_size: -
v_call: TRBV4-2
cdr3_aa: CASSQVLGGTEAFF

cdr3_length: 15
d_call: -
clone_size: -
v_call: TRBV11-1
cdr3_aa: CASSLLPGPNYGYTF

cdr3_length: 14
d_call: -
clone_size: -
v_call: TRBV5-8
cdr3_aa: CASSFGGAKNIQYF

cdr3_length: 13
d_call: -
clone_size: -
v_call: TRBV2
cdr3_aa: CASKGQANTEAFF

cdr3_length: 12
d_call: -
clone_size: once
v_call: TRBV7-9
cdr3_aa: CASSSLPQGYTF

cdr3_length: 14
d_call: -
clone_size: few
v_call: TRBV6-1
cdr3_aa: CASSGGDASDGYTF

cdr3_length: 16
d_call: TRBD2
clone_size: -
v_call: TRBV4-2
cdr3_aa: CASSQKWGLAVYEQYF